Presented here are 8 T cell receptor beta chains from one specimen sequenced in a study of OX40 agonist ivuxolimab in advanced cancers. Assay used: immunoSEQ multiplex PCR; TCRdb lists only in-frame clones, some missing. The table has 30,000 to 45,000 clones, 80% to 85% seen once. The material sequenced was CD4+ or CD8+ T cells sorted from blood, taken in a trial of the OX40 agonist ivuxolimab. These receptors all come from an adult with an advanced solid tumor such as melanoma, head and neck, liver or kidney cancer.

V and J are TRBV18 and TRBJ2-3; possibly TRBD2 for D (5 bases). V shed 3 bases and J shed 6 bases, with 13 bases lying between them. The CDR3 is 14 amino acids. Germline lookup yields CDR1 KGHSH and CDR2 LQKENI. The CDR3 DNA is TGTGCCAGCTCACCTCTAGCCTCTGGGGATACGCAGTATTTT. It codes for CASSPLASGDTQYF.

The J gene is TRBJ2-6, the V gene TRBV28; D is undetermined. This CDR3 spans 13 amino acids. V was clipped by 7 bases and J by 2 bases, with 6 bases between them. Germline CDR1 reads MDHEN; CDR2 reads SYDVKM. The CDR3 nucleotides are TGTGCCAGCAAGCGAACTGGGGCCAACGTCCTGACTTTC. This sequence encodes CASKRTGANVLTF.

The chain has TRBV27 and TRBJ1-6, with 7 bases aligning to TRBD1. Germline V gives CDR1 MNHEY, CDR2 SMNVEV (reference sequence). The trim removed 6 bases at V and 1 base at J, leaving 3 bases unmatched. The CDR3 is 15 amino acids. CDR3 amino acids: CASSLRGSYNSPLHF. CDR3 DNA sequence: TGTGCCAGCAGCCTCAGGGGGTCCTATAATTCACCCCTCCACTTT.

The chain couples TRBV7-2 to TRBJ1-2, with TRBD1 identical over 9 bases. Germline V CDR1 and CDR2: SGHTA, FQGNSA. After removal of 0 bases from V and 8 bases from J, the junction contained 7 bases not matched to a gene. The CDR3 loop spans 15 amino acids. The CDR3 DNA reads TGTGCCAGCAGCTTAGCGACACAGGGGGCGCGGGGCTACACCTTC. Encoded protein: CASSLATQGARGYTF.

The chain carries TRBV5-1 and TRBJ1-5; no definite D call. CDR3 size: 13 residues. Germline V lookup: CDR1 SGHRS, CDR2 YFSETQ. Trimming shortened V by 0 bases and J by 7 bases, and 8 bases separated the two germline ends. CDR3 loop: CASSLGRFQPQHF. DNA for the CDR3: TGCGCCAGCAGCTTGGGCAGGTTCCAGCCCCAGCATTTT.

This clone is judged medium-sized. This chain joins TRBV10-2 and TRBJ1-1; TRBD1 agrees at 9 bases. Trimming cost V 4 bases and J 5 bases; bases outside gene matches: 8. From germline, CDR1 is WSHSY and CDR2 SAAADI. The CDR3 runs 15 residues. Here the CDR3 reads CASSGEDRGDTEAFF. Here the CDR3 DNA reads TGCGCCAGCAGTGGGGAGGACAGGGGAGATACTGAAGCTTTCTTT.

This chain joins TRBV5-5 and TRBJ2-1, with 7 bases that match TRBD2. In germline, CDR1 is SGHKS, CDR2 YYEKEE (reference sequence). This CDR3 comprises 17 residues. V was clipped by 4 bases and J by 5 bases; unmatched bases: 15. CDR3 nucleotides: TGTGCCAGCAGCCAATACCCAACACTAGCGAAAAACAATGAGCAGTTCTTC. Protein: CASSQYPTLAKNNEQFF.

This sequence joins TRBV6-6 and TRBJ1-2; 7 bases are shared with TRBD1. Germline lookup yields CDR1 MNHNY and CDR2 SVGAGI (reference sequence). The CDR3 sequence is 13 residues long. Trimming cost V 2 bases and J 10 bases; bases outside gene matches: 7. The CDR3, as DNA: TGTGCCAGCAGTTACGGGACAGCGGCTCCCTACACCTTC. This encodes CASSYGTAAPYTF.